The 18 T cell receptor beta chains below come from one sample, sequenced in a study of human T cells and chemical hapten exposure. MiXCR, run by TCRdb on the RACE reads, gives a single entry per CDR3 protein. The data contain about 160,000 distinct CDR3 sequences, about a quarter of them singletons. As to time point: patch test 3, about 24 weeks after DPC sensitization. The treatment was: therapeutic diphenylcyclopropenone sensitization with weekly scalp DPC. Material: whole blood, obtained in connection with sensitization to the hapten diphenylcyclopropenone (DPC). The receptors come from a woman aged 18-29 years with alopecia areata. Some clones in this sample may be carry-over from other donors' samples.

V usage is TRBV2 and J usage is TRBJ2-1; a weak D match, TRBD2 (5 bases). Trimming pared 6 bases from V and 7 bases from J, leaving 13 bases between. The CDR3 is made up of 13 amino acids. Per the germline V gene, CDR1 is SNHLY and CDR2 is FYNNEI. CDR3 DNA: TGTGCCAGCAGGGGTCGGGGTGGGAATGAGCAGTTCTTC. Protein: CASRGRGGNEQFF.

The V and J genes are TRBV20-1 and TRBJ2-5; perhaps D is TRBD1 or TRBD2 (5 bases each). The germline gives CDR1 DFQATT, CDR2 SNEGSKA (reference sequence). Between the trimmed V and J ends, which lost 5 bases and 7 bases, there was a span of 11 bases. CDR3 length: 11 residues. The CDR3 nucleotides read TGCAGTGCTGGGACCCCTGGGACCCAGTACTTC. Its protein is CSAGTPGTQYF.

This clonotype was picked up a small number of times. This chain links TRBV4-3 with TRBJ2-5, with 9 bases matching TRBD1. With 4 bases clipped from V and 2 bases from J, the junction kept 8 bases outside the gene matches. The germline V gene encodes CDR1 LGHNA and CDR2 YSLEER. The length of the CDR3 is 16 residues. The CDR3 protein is CASSLWPGQGQETQYF. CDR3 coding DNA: TGCGCCAGCAGCCTATGGCCGGGACAGGGTCAAGAGACCCAGTACTTC.

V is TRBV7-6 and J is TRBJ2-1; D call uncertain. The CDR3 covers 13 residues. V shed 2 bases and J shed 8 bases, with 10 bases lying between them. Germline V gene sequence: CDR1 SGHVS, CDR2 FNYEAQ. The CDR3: CASSLSSGDEQFF. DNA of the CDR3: TGTGCCAGCAGCTTAAGCTCGGGCGATGAGCAGTTCTTC.

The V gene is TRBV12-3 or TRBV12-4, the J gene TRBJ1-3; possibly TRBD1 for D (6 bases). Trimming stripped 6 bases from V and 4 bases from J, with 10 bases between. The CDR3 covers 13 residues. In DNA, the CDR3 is TGTGCCAGCAGCCCAGGACAGGGAAACACCATATATTTT. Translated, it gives CASSPGQGNTIYF.

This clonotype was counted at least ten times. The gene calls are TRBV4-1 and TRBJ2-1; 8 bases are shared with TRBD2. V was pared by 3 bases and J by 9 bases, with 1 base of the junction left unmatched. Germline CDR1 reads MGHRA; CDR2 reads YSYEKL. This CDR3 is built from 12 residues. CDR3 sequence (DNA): TGCGCCAGCAGCCAGGGACTAGTTGAGCAGTTCTTC. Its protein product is CASSQGLVEQFF.

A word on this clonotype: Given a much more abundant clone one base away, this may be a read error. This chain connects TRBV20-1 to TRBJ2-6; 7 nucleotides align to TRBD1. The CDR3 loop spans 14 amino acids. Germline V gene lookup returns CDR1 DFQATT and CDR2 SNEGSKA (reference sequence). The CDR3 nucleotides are TGCAGTGTTTTAAGGGGGCCTGGGACCAACGTCCTGACTTTC. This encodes CSVLRGPGTNVLTF.

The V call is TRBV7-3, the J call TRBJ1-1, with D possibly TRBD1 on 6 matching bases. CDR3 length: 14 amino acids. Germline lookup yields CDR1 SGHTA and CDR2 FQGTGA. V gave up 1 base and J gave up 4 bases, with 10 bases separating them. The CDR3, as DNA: TGTGCCAGCAGCTTAAAGGGGGTGGCCACTGAAGCTTTCTTT. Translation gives CASSLKGVATEAFF. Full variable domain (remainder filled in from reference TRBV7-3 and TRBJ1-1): GAGVSQTPSNKVTEKGKYVELRCDPISGHTALYWYRQSLGQGPEFLIYFQGTGAADDSGLPNDRFFAVRPEGSVSTLKIQRTERGDSAVYLCASSLKGVATEAFFGQGTRLTVV.

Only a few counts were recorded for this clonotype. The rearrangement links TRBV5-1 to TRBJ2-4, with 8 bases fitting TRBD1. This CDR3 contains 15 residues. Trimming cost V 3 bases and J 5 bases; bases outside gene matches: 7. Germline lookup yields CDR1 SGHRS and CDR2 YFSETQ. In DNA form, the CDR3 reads TGCGCCAGCAGCTGGGGCGGACAGGGACAAAACATTCAGTACTTC. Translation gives CASSWGGQGQNIQYF.

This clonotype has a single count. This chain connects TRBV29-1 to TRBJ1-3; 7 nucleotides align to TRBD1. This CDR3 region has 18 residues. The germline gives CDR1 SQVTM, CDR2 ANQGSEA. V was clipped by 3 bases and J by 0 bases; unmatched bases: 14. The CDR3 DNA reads TGCAGCGTTGAGGGTCGACAAGGGGGCGCAAGCTCTGGAAACACCATATATTTT. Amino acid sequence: CSVEGRQGGASSGNTIYF. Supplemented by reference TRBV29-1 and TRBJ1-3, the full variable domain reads SAVISQKPSRDICQRGTSLTIQCQVDSQVTMMFWYRQQPGQSLTLIATANQGSEATYESGFVIDKFPISRPNLTFSTLTVSNMSPEDSSIYLCSVEGRQGGASSGNTIYFGEGSWLTVV.

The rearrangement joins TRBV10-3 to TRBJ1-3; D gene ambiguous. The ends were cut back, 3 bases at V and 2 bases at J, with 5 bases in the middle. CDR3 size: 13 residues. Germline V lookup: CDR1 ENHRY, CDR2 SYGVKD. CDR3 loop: CAISDIPGNTIYF. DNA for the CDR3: TGTGCCATCAGTGATATTCCTGGAAACACCATATATTTT.

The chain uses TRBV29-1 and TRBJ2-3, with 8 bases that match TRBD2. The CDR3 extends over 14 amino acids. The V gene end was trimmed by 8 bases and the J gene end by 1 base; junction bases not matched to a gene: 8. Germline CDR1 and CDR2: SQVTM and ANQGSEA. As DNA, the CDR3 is TGCAGCCATCGACGGGGGGGCCGCACAGATACGCAGTATTTT. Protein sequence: CSHRRGGRTDTQYF.

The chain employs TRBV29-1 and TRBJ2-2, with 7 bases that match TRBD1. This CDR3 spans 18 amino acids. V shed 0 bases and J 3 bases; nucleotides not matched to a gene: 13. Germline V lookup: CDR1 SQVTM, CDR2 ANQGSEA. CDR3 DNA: TGCAGCGTTGAAGATCAATCCGGGGACAGATGGGACACCGGGGAGCTGTTTTTT. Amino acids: CSVEDQSGDRWDTGELFF.

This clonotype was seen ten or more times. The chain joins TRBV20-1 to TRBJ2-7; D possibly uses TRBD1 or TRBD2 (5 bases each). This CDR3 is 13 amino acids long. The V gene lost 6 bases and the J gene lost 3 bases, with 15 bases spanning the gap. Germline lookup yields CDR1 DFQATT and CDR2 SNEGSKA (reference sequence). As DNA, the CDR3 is TGCAGTGCCCCCCCCGGTGGGGGCTACGAGCAGTACTTC. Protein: CSAPPGGGYEQYF.

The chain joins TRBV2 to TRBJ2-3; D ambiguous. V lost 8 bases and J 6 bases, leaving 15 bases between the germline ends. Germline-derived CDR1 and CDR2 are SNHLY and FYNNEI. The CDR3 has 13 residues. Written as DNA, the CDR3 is TGTGCCAGCGGGCACCCCATCATCGATACGCAGTATTTT. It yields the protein CASGHPIIDTQYF.

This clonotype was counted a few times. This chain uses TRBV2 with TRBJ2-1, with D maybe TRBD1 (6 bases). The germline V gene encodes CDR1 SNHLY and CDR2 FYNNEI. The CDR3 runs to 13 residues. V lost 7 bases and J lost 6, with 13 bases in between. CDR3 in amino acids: CASKRSGVNEQFF. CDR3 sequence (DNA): TGTGCCAGCAAACGGTCAGGGGTCAATGAGCAGTTCTTC.

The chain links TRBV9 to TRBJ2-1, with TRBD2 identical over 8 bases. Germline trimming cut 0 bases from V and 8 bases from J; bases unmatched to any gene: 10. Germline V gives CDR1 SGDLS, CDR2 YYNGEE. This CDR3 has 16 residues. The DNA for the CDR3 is TGTGCCAGCAGCGTAGCCCCGTCGGGGGGGGACGATGAGCAGTTCTTC. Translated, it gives CASSVAPSGGDDEQFF.

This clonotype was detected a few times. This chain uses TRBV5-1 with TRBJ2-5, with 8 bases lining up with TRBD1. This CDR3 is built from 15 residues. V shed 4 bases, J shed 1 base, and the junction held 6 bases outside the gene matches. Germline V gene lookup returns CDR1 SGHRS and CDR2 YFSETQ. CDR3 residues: CASSSTGGIQETQYF. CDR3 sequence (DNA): TGCGCCAGCAGCAGTACAGGGGGAATCCAAGAGACCCAGTACTTC.